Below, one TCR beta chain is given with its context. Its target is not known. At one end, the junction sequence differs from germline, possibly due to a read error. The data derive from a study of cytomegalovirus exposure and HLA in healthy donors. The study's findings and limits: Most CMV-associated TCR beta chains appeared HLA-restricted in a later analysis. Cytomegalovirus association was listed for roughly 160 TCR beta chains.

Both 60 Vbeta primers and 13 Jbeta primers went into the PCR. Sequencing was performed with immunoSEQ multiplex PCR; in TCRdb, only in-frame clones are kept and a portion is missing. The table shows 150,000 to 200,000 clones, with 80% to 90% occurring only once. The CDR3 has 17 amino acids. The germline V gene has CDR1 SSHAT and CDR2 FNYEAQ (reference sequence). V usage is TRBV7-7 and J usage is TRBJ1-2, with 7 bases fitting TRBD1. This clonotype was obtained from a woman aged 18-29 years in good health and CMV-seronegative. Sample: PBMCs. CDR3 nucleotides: TGTGCTAGCAGCTTAGAAGAGACAGGGACGGCTAACTATGGCTACACCTTC. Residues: CASSLEETGTANYGYTF.